This passage covers 29 T cell receptor beta chains from one sample sequenced in a study of T cells of healthy individuals. One entry per CDR3 protein, called by TCRdb with MiXCR from the 5' RACE reads. The table includes fewer than 70,000 distinct CDR3 sequences, roughly 14% detected once. The source of these receptors is a human donor in good health.

This clonotype was counted ten times or more. This chain connects TRBV10-3 to TRBJ1-5, with TRBD1 matching over 10 bases. The CDR3 sequence is 14 residues long. The germline V gene encodes CDR1 ENHRY and CDR2 SYGVKD. Trimming cost V 6 bases and J 5 bases; bases outside gene matches: 4. The CDR3 sequence: CAIRSGQGDQPQHF. The CDR3 DNA reads as TGTGCCATCAGATCTGGACAGGGGGATCAGCCCCAGCATTTT.

This sequence joins TRBV7-2 and TRBJ2-3; maybe TRBD2 (5 bases). The CDR3 has 13 residues. Per germline, CDR1 SGHTA and CDR2 FQGNSA. The ends were cut back, 8 bases at V and 4 bases at J, with 13 bases in the middle. In nucleotides, the CDR3 is TGTGCCAGCGGTAGAGCGGACCCAGATACGCAGTATTTT. Its translation: CASGRADPDTQYF.

This clonotype came up a few times. The chain combines TRBV10-3 with TRBJ1-4, with no clear D. Germline V gives CDR1 ENHRY, CDR2 SYGVKD. The CDR3 has 16 amino acids. With 0 bases removed from V and 2 bases from J, the gap between germline ends came to 10 bases. The CDR3: CAISESNPGTNEKLFF. CDR3 DNA: TGTGCCATCAGTGAGTCGAACCCGGGGACTAATGAAAAACTGTTTTTT.

This clonotype was seen ten or more times. This chain connects TRBV29-1 to TRBJ2-3; 10 positions match TRBD2. This CDR3 is built from 13 residues. Germline V gene lookup returns CDR1 SQVTM and CDR2 ANQGSEA. The V segment lost 1 base and the J segment 6 bases; nucleotides outside the gene matches: 1. The CDR3 loop is CSVEASGGDTQYF. CDR3 DNA: TGCAGCGTTGAAGCTAGCGGGGGTGATACGCAGTATTTT.

Only a few counts were recorded for this clonotype. The chain carries TRBV11-2 and TRBJ2-7, with unresolved D. CDR1 is SGHAT and CDR2 is FQNNGV in the germline V gene. CDR3 size: 13 residues. V dropped 1 base and J dropped 2 bases, with 6 bases sitting between them. The CDR3 loop reads CASSLVGTYEQYF. CDR3 bases: TGTGCCAGCAGCTTAGTGGGTACCTACGAGCAGTACTTC.

This clonotype was counted at least ten times. The CDR3 DNA sequence: TGCAGTGCTCCAATAACAGGGAGAATTAATGAGCAGTTCTTC. Translation: CSAPITGRINEQFF. This rearrangement joins TRBV20-1 to TRBJ2-1; TRBD1 is a possible D gene (6 bases). This CDR3 has 14 residues. Germline lookup yields CDR1 DFQATT and CDR2 SNEGSKA (reference sequence). With 5 bases removed from V and 7 bases from J, the gap between germline ends came to 18 bases.

This clonotype was counted at least ten times. The V call is TRBV2, the J call TRBJ2-2; D may match TRBD1 or TRBD2 (5 bases each). The CDR3 loop spans 14 amino acids. V lost 5 bases to trimming and J lost 1 base, with 8 bases between them. Germline assignment: CDR1 SNHLY and CDR2 FYNNEI. CDR3 nucleotide sequence: TGTGCCAGCAGTTATGGGGGGAACACCGGGGAGCTGTTTTTT. This encodes CASSYGGNTGELFF.

The chain employs TRBV5-1 and TRBJ2-2, with D unresolved. CDR3 size: 16 residues. Germline CDR1 SGHRS, CDR2 YFSETQ. Between the trimmed V and J ends, which lost 0 bases and 1 base, there was a span of 10 bases. This chain's CDR3 is CASSLETVGNTGELFF. In DNA, the CDR3 is TGCGCCAGCAGCTTGGAGACGGTGGGGAACACCGGGGAGCTGTTTTTT.

The chain couples TRBV14 to TRBJ1-1, with no clear D. The germline V gene encodes CDR1 SGHDN and CDR2 FVKESK. Trimming pared 4 bases from V and 8 bases from J, leaving 20 bases between. This CDR3 comprises 15 residues. CDR3 protein: CASSPERNRRGEAFF. The CDR3 DNA reads TGTGCCAGCAGCCCAGAGCGTAACCGACGTGGGGAAGCTTTCTTT. Filled out from reference TRBV14 and TRBJ1-1, the complete variable domain reads EAGVTQFPSHSVIEKGQTVTLRCDPISGHDNLYWYRRVMGKEIKFLLHFVKESKQDESGMPNNRFLAERTGGTYSTLKVQPAELEDSGVYFCASSPERNRRGEAFFGQGTRLTVV.

The chain combines TRBV20-1 with TRBJ2-1, with D hard to call. Germline CDR1 reads DFQATT; CDR2 reads SNEGSKA (reference sequence). V lost 1 base and J 5 bases, leaving 6 bases between the germline ends. The CDR3 extends over 12 amino acids. CDR3 in DNA: TGCAGTGCTAGAGTCCTCGACAATGAGCAGTTCTTC. Translating it yields CSARVLDNEQFF.

This clonotype was seen at least ten times. CDR3 protein: CASRRSSGVQETQYF. CDR3 DNA: TGTGCCAGTAGAAGGTCAAGCGGGGTGCAAGAGACCCAGTACTTC. The rearrangement uses TRBV19 and TRBJ2-5; TRBD2 agrees at 7 bases. CDR1 LNHDA and CDR2 SQIVND come from the germline V gene (reference sequence). J was trimmed by 2 bases and V by 6 bases; bases with no gene match: 9. CDR3 length equals 15 residues.

This clonotype was recorded at least ten times. This chain links TRBV11-1 with TRBJ2-3; 9 bases map to TRBD2. The V gene's germline CDR1 is SGHAT and CDR2 FQDESV (reference sequence). The J segment lost 6 bases and the V segment lost 3 bases, leaving 4 bases of the junction unmatched. The CDR3 runs to 14 residues. The CDR3 sequence is CASSFSGGDDTQYF. CDR3 in DNA: TGTGCCAGCAGCTTTAGCGGGGGTGATGATACGCAGTATTTT.

This clonotype was counted many times. The V gene is TRBV27, the J gene TRBJ2-5; possibly TRBD1 or TRBD2 for D (6 bases each). The CDR3 has 14 amino acids. Germline CDR1 and CDR2: MNHEY and SMNVEV (reference sequence). Trimming left V 3 bases short and J 2 bases short, with 10 bases between. Written as DNA, the CDR3 is TGTGCCAGCAGTTTTAGGGGGGCGCAAGAGACCCAGTACTTC. Its translation: CASSFRGAQETQYF.

This clonotype was seen more than once but under ten times. The chain uses TRBV7-9 and TRBJ2-5, with TRBD2 identical over 13 bases. Germline V lookup: CDR1 SEHNR, CDR2 FQNEAQ (reference sequence). V trimming: 3 bases; J trimming: 3 bases; junction bases outside the gene matches: 1. The CDR3 loop spans 15 amino acids. In DNA form, the CDR3 reads TGTGCCAGCAGCTTCGGACTAGCGGGAGAAGAGACCCAGTACTTC. The encoded protein is CASSFGLAGEETQYF.

Concerning this clonotype itself: This clone may be a read error of a much larger clone one base away. Without the conserved terminal phenylalanine or tryptophan, this CDR3 likely stems from a read error. The chain combines TRBV4-3 with TRBJ1-2; possible D gene TRBD1, 5 bases. The CDR3 runs to 15 residues. The V end was cut by 4 bases, the J end by 5 bases, with 17 bases between. The V gene's germline CDR1 is LGHNA and CDR2 YSLEER. The CDR3 sequence: CASSRDPGDGYGYTL. The CDR3 DNA reads as TGCGCCAGCAGCCGAGACCCGGGGGACGGTTATGGCTACACCTTA.

This clonotype was detected ten times or more. V usage is TRBV7-9 and J usage is TRBJ2-7; D gene ambiguous. Germline CDR1 SEHNR, CDR2 FQNEAQ (reference sequence). The length of the CDR3 is 12 residues. V shed 5 bases and J shed 4 bases, with 9 bases lying between them. The CDR3 region has the DNA TGTGCCAGCAGCGAGACGGGTTACGAGCAGTACTTC. This encodes CASSETGYEQYF.

The chain uses TRBV2 and TRBJ1-2; D is undetermined. V lost 6 bases and J lost 0, with 11 bases in between. CDR3 length: 14 amino acids. CDR1 is SNHLY, CDR2 FYNNEI, per germline. This CDR3 reads CASRGLQSNYGYTF. CDR3 bases: TGTGCCAGCAGAGGCTTACAGTCTAACTATGGCTACACCTTC. Full variable domain (missing parts from reference TRBV2 and TRBJ1-2): EPEVTQTPSHQVTQMGQEVILRCVPISNHLYFYWYRQILGQKVEFLVSFYNNEISEKSEIFDDQFSVERPDGSNFTLKIRSTKLEDSAMYFCASRGLQSNYGYTFGSGTRLTVV.

This clonotype appeared many times. V is TRBV12-3 or TRBV12-4 and J is TRBJ1-6; no definite D call. With 0 bases removed from V and 4 bases from J, the gap between germline ends came to 7 bases. The CDR3 length is 15 residues. CDR3 region: CASSLARGYNSPLHF. As DNA, the CDR3 is TGTGCCAGCAGTTTAGCGCGGGGTTATAATTCACCCCTCCACTTT.

This clonotype was recorded many times. V usage is TRBV20-1 and J usage is TRBJ2-3, with D tentatively TRBD2 (6 bases). The germline V and J ends were trimmed by 6 bases and 1 base, with 14 bases remaining between them. CDR1 and CDR2 (germline): DFQATT, SNEGSKA (reference sequence). CDR3 size: 14 residues. CDR3 protein: CSAPTSVGTDTQYF. Written as DNA, the CDR3 is TGCAGTGCACCGACTAGTGTAGGCACAGATACGCAGTATTTT.

This clonotype was seen ten or more times. The chain joins TRBV12-3 or TRBV12-4 to TRBJ2-1, with 10 bases aligning to TRBD1. The CDR3 loop spans 13 amino acids. The V segment lost 5 bases and the J segment 7 bases; nucleotides outside the gene matches: 2. This chain's CDR3 is CASSGDRGNEQFF. CDR3 in DNA: TGTGCCAGCAGTGGGGACAGGGGAAATGAGCAGTTCTTC.

V gene TRBV10-3 combines with J gene TRBJ2-7; TRBD1 aligns across 9 bases. The germline gives CDR1 ENHRY, CDR2 SYGVKD. This CDR3 spans 13 amino acids. Trimming removed 6 bases from V and 3 bases from J; junction bases left unmatched: 3. The CDR3 sequence is CAIRAGQGYEQYF. CDR3 nucleotide sequence: TGTGCCATCAGGGCGGGACAGGGCTACGAGCAGTACTTC.

The V call is TRBV4-1, the J call TRBJ2-7; no reliable D call. V shed 0 bases and J shed 3 bases, with 9 bases lying between them. The CDR3 runs to 14 residues. Germline V gene sequence: CDR1 MGHRA, CDR2 YSYEKL. Here the CDR3 DNA reads TGCGCCAGCAGCCAAGAGGAAGGGCTCTACGAGCAGTACTTC. It encodes CASSQEEGLYEQYF.

At least ten counts were recorded for this clonotype. The chain carries TRBV4-1 and TRBJ2-3; the D is unclear. The CDR3 is 16 amino acids. Trimming left V 1 base short and J 0 bases short, with 11 bases between. CDR1 is MGHRA and CDR2 is YSYEKL in the germline V gene. CDR3 in DNA: TGCGCCAGCAGCCAAGTAAATCTAGTCAGCACAGATACGCAGTATTTT. It yields the protein CASSQVNLVSTDTQYF.

This clonotype was seen a handful of times. This sequence joins TRBV7-9 and TRBJ2-3, with D unresolved. The CDR3 totals 14 residues. V was clipped by 7 bases and J by 0 bases, with 11 bases between them. Germline lookup yields CDR1 SEHNR and CDR2 FQNEAQ (reference sequence). The CDR3 sequence is CASNPTASTDTQYF. The CDR3, as DNA: TGTGCCAGCAATCCAACAGCTAGCACAGATACGCAGTATTTT. Drawing the rest from reference TRBV7-9 and TRBJ2-3, the complete variable domain is DTGVSQNPRHKITKRGQNVTFRCDPISEHNRLYWYRQTLGQGPEFLTYFQNEAQLEKSRLLSDRFSAERPKGSFSTLEIQRTEQGDSAMYLCASNPTASTDTQYFGPGTRLTVL.

This clonotype came up many times. The chain carries TRBV20-1 and TRBJ1-3, with 7 bases identical to TRBD1. This CDR3 comprises 17 residues. V shed 3 bases and J 0 bases; nucleotides not matched to a gene: 11. CDR1 DFQATT and CDR2 SNEGSKA come from the germline V gene (reference sequence). The CDR3 region has the DNA TGCAGTGCTAGCCCGAAGAGGGACAGATACTCTGGAAACACCATATATTTT. Residues: CSASPKRDRYSGNTIYF.

This clonotype was recorded a few times. Here the CDR3 DNA reads TGTGCCAGCAGCCAGGGGGTGGGGCAAGCCCAAGAGACCCAGTACTTC. It encodes CASSQGVGQAQETQYF. The chain links TRBV7-7 to TRBJ2-5; TRBD1 matches 7 bases. V was clipped by 5 bases and J by 1 base; unmatched bases: 10. The CDR3 contains 16 residues. The germline V gene has CDR1 SSHAT and CDR2 FNYEAQ (reference sequence).

A few counts support this clonotype. The chain combines TRBV2 with TRBJ2-2; D is undetermined. The ends were cut back, 7 bases at V and 0 bases at J, with 9 bases in the middle. The CDR3 has 14 residues. Germline-derived CDR1 and CDR2 are SNHLY and FYNNEI. The CDR3 loop is CASIYQPNTGELFF. The CDR3, as DNA: TGTGCCAGCATATATCAGCCGAACACCGGGGAGCTGTTTTTT.

This chain joins TRBV5-5 and TRBJ2-7; tentatively, D is TRBD2 (5 bases). The CDR3 extends over 14 amino acids. V was trimmed by 3 bases and J by 3 bases, leaving 13 bases between them. Germline CDR1 is SGHKS and CDR2 is YYEKEE (reference sequence). This CDR3 reads CASSSLDHGYEQYF. The CDR3 bases are TGTGCCAGCAGCTCACTAGACCATGGCTACGAGCAGTACTTC.

The chain couples TRBV9 to TRBJ2-5; D unclear. The germline V and J ends were trimmed by 4 bases and 4 bases, with 14 bases remaining between them. Germline CDR1 and CDR2: SGDLS and YYNGEE. CDR3 size: 14 residues. For the CDR3, the DNA is TGTGCCAGCAGCCACAACCGTATATCAGAGACCCAGTACTTC. Its protein is CASSHNRISETQYF.